This T cell receptor (beta chain) was recorded in a study of technical replicates of blood from a few donors. The CDR3 spans 14 residues. Trimming stripped 8 bases from V and 0 bases from J, with 10 bases between. Germline V gene data show CDR1 as LNHDA and CDR2 as SQIVND (reference sequence). Clones were read by immunoSEQ multiplex PCR, and TCRdb kept only the in-frame ones, dropping some. The sample lists roughly 70,000 clones, around 95% occurring once. Sequencing was done on a sample of T cells isolated from PBMCs. V and J are TRBV19 and TRBJ2-2, with D maybe TRBD1 (5 bases). This receptor was identified in a human donor in good health. CDR3 coding DNA: TGTGCCAGTCAGACAGTAACGAACACCGGGGAGCTGTTTTTT. Its protein product is CASQTVTNTGELFF.